The rows below give T cell receptor beta chains drawn from one sample of a study of blood T cell repertoires in COVID-19. This table comes from immunoSEQ multiplex PCR, and its TCRdb copy is limited to in-frame clones, with some not included. The sample shows about 87,000 clones, 75% to 90% of them seen only once. The sample was peripheral blood. All receptors come from a woman of 80 years or more with active or convalescent COVID-19. Both conserved end residues are part of each CDR3. Fields, in order: V gene, CDR3 protein.

TRBV5-1 | CASSSGWGPGNTQYF
TRBV7-9 | CASSFPDRATEAFF
TRBV7-3 | CASGPGGGSGELFF
TRBV2 | CASSVLAGNTEAFF
TRBV2 | CASNGYNEQFF
TRBV5-1 | CASSLSSGQETQYF
TRBV19 | CASSRTGEAGELFF
TRBV6-4 | CASSDLGQGRDRWLVGGNTIYF
TRBV28 | CASSLPPLVYEQYF
TRBV13 | CASSPQGVKRADTQYF
TRBV11-2 | CASSQGLAGGVDTQYF
TRBV5-6 | CASSLASGKELFF
TRBV25-1 | CASSEGLSSGNTIYF
TRBV27 | CASRPRERLSYEQYF
TRBV28 | CASSFWQGEEKLFF
TRBV4-3 | CASSQGPLAGGDTQYF
TRBV7-9 | CASSLGARENTQYF